Following are 10 T cell receptor beta chains from one sample sequenced in a study of Ad26.COV2.S vaccination and SARS-CoV-2 variants. Sequenced by immunoSEQ multiplex PCR; TCRdb stores in-frame clones only, minus some. The sample shows about 180,000 clones, approximately 88% of them seen only once. Source: peripheral blood, taken after recovery from COVID-19. These TCRs come from a human donor who had recovered from COVID-19.

This clone was seen just once. This chain links TRBV12-3 or TRBV12-4 with TRBJ1-1; D is perhaps TRBD1 (5 bases). CDR3 length: 12 amino acids. Trimming left V 3 bases short and J 6 bases short, with 8 bases between. The CDR3 region has the DNA TGTGCCAGCAGTTTTGGGGGACCTGAAGCTTTCTTT. Translating it yields CASSFGGPEAFF.

The chain joins TRBV7-9 to TRBJ1-2; D possibly corresponds to TRBD1 (5 bases). This CDR3 comprises 14 residues. V lost 5 bases and J 5 bases, leaving 15 bases between the germline ends. Per the germline V gene, CDR1 is SEHNR and CDR2 is FQNEAQ (reference sequence). The CDR3 nucleotides read TGTGCCAGCAGCCCCGGGAGGGGTGAATATGGCTACACCTTC. As protein: CASSPGRGEYGYTF. Looking up the rest from reference TRBV7-9 and TRBJ1-2 gives the full variable domain: DTGVSQNPRHKITKRGQNVTFRCDPISEHNRLYWYRQTLGQGPEFLTYFQNEAQLEKSRLLSDRFSAERPKGSFSTLEIQRTEQGDSAMYLCASSPGRGEYGYTFGSGTRLTVV.

The gene calls are TRBV19 and TRBJ1-2, with D uncertain. The CDR3 contains 17 residues. V shed 4 bases and J shed 2 bases, with 20 bases lying between them. Germline V gives CDR1 LNHDA, CDR2 SQIVND (reference sequence). DNA for the CDR3: TGTGCCAGTAGTACGTCAGGCCTCGGACGGATGAACTATGGCTACACCTTC. Protein: CASSTSGLGRMNYGYTF. The full variable domain, rest sourced from reference TRBV19 and TRBJ1-2, is DGGITQSPKYLFRKEGQNVTLSCEQNLNHDAMYWYRQDPGQGLRLIYYSQIVNDFQKGDIAEGYSVSREKKESFPLTVTSAQKNPTAFYLCASSTSGLGRMNYGYTFGSGTRLTVV.

This chain links TRBV6-1 with TRBJ2-3; 10 bases match TRBD1. Unmatched junction bases numbered 10, after V lost 4 bases and J lost 3 bases. Germline V lookup: CDR1 MNHNS, CDR2 SASEGT. The CDR3 is made up of 17 amino acids. The CDR3 nucleotides are TGTGCCAGCAGTGCGGGACTGACAGGGGGCAAGACAGATACGCAGTATTTT. Protein product: CASSAGLTGGKTDTQYF.

The chain is built from TRBV19 and TRBJ2-3; TRBD2 matches 7 bases. The CDR3 runs 16 residues. Germline V gives CDR1 LNHDA, CDR2 SQIVND (reference sequence). V trimming: 5 bases; J trimming: 0 bases; junction bases outside the gene matches: 8. The CDR3 bases are TGTGCCAGTAGTGACCGTACTAGCGTAAGCACAGATACGCAGTATTTT. It is translated as CASSDRTSVSTDTQYF.

The chain employs TRBV9 and TRBJ2-3, with no clear D. The V end lost 0 bases, the J end lost 5 bases, and 10 bases lay between the germline ends. The CDR3 length is 14 residues. The germline V gene has CDR1 SGDLS and CDR2 YYNGEE. The CDR3 here is CASSVVPLGDTQYF. For the CDR3, the DNA is TGTGCCAGCAGCGTAGTTCCACTGGGAGATACGCAGTATTTT.

This chain links TRBV7-2 with TRBJ2-6; D possibly uses TRBD1 or TRBD2 (5 bases each). Germline V gene data show CDR1 as SGHTA and CDR2 as FQGNSA. The CDR3 spans 18 residues. Trimming stripped 7 bases from V and 3 bases from J, with 22 bases between. CDR3 protein: CASTPPGDWGIGANVLTF. CDR3 DNA: TGTGCCAGCACCCCCCCCGGAGACTGGGGGATTGGGGCCAACGTCCTGACTTTC. The full variable domain, rest sourced from reference TRBV7-2 and TRBJ2-6, is GAGVSQSPSNKVTEKGKDVELRCDPISGHTALYWYRQSLGQGLEFLIYFQGNSAPDKSGLPSDRFSAERTGGSVSTLTIQRTQQEDSAVYLCASTPPGDWGIGANVLTFGAGSRLTVL.

The J gene is TRBJ1-1, the V gene TRBV5-1; a weak D match, TRBD1 (5 bases). V was clipped by 4 bases and J by 5 bases, with 15 bases between them. Germline CDR1 reads SGHRS; CDR2 reads YFSETQ. The CDR3 has 14 residues. The CDR3 sequence: CASSRRESWTEAFF. CDR3 coding DNA: TGCGCCAGCAGCCGCAGGGAATCATGGACTGAAGCTTTCTTT.

The chain recombines TRBV5-5 with TRBJ1-1; possible D gene TRBD1, 5 bases. In germline, CDR1 is SGHKS, CDR2 YYEKEE (reference sequence). This CDR3 region has 17 residues. V lost 3 bases and J lost 1, with 19 bases in between. The CDR3 region is CASSYGAQGRANTEAFF. The CDR3 DNA follows: TGTGCCAGCAGCTACGGGGCCCAGGGACGGGCGAACACTGAAGCTTTCTTT.

The chain recombines TRBV2 with TRBJ2-3; D is unresolved. The CDR3 is 13 amino acids. Germline-derived CDR1 and CDR2 are SNHLY and FYNNEI. V lost 3 bases and J 8 bases, leaving 12 bases between the germline ends. CDR3 amino acids: CASSEPFQVTQYF. CDR3 DNA sequence: TGTGCCAGCAGTGAGCCCTTTCAAGTTACGCAGTATTTT.